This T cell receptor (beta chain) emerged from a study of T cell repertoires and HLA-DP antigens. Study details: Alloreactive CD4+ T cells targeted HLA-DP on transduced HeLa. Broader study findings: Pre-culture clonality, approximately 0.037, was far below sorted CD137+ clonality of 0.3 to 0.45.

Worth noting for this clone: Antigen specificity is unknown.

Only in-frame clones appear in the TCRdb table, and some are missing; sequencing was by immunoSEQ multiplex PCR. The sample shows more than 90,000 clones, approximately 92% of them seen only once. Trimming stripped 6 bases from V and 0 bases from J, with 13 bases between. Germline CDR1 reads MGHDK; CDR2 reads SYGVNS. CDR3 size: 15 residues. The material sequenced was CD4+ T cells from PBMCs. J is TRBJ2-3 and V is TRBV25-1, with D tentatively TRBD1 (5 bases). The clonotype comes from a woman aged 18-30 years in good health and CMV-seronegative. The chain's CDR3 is CASRTGQTSTDTQYF. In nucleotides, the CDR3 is TGTGCCAGCAGAACAGGACAAACTAGCACAGATACGCAGTATTTT.